These 27 T cell receptor beta chains originate from one sample sequenced in a study of cytomegalovirus exposure and HLA in healthy donors. PCR primers comprised 60 Vbeta and 13 Jbeta primers. The assay was immunoSEQ multiplex PCR, and TCRdb's table has in-frame clones only and misses some. Altogether about 210,000 clones are present, roughly 87% being singletons, with the ten largest covering more than 1%. Sample: PBMCs. These receptors were obtained from a boy under 10 years old in good health and CMV-seronegative.

J is TRBJ2-3 and V is TRBV19, with 11 positions matching TRBD2. The CDR3 spans 19 residues. The germline V gene encodes CDR1 LNHDA and CDR2 SQIVND (reference sequence). J was trimmed by 0 bases and V by 1 base; bases with no gene match: 9. The CDR3 loop is CASSIVRPGTSGSTDTQYF. CDR3 nucleotide sequence: TGTGCCAGTAGTATAGTTCGTCCCGGGACTAGCGGTAGCACAGATACGCAGTATTTT. Filled out from reference TRBV19 and TRBJ2-3, the complete variable domain reads DGGITQSPKYLFRKEGQNVTLSCEQNLNHDAMYWYRQDPGQGLRLIYYSQIVNDFQKGDIAEGYSVSREKKESFPLTVTSAQKNPTAFYLCASSIVRPGTSGSTDTQYFGPGTRLTVL.

The V and J genes are TRBV27 and TRBJ2-5; the match to TRBD2 covers 10 bases. CDR3 length equals 16 residues. With 8 bases clipped from V and 5 bases from J, the junction kept 14 bases outside the gene matches. From germline, CDR1 is MNHEY and CDR2 SMNVEV (reference sequence). This CDR3 reads CASSQIAGGSPETQYF. In DNA form, the CDR3 reads TGTGCCAGCTCCCAGATAGCGGGGGGCTCACCCGAGACCCAGTACTTC.

The sample holds a few counts of this clone. V gene TRBV5-5 combines with J gene TRBJ1-1, with 7 bases fitting TRBD1. Germline V gene data show CDR1 as SGHKS and CDR2 as YYEKEE (reference sequence). V lost 6 bases, J lost 6 bases, and 8 bases stayed unmatched. CDR3 length: 13 residues. DNA of the CDR3: TGTGCCAGCACCGTAACAGGGGTGGCTGAAGCTTTCTTT. This encodes CASTVTGVAEAFF.

V and J are TRBV2 and TRBJ1-1, with D possibly TRBD1 on 5 matching bases. V gave up 6 bases and J gave up 4 bases, with 9 bases separating them. This CDR3 comprises 12 residues. Germline V CDR1 and CDR2: SNHLY, FYNNEI. CDR3 bases: TGTGCCAGCAGGGGGGAGGGCACTGAAGCTTTCTTT. Encoded protein: CASRGEGTEAFF.

This chain joins TRBV19 and TRBJ1-5; no firm D call. The germline gives CDR1 LNHDA, CDR2 SQIVND (reference sequence). Trimming left V 1 base short and J 7 bases short, with 8 bases between. This CDR3 region has 13 residues. CDR3 sequence: CASSIGGRQPQHF. The CDR3 bases are TGTGCCAGTAGTATAGGAGGGAGGCAGCCCCAGCATTTT.

This clone has a handful of counts. The chain is built from TRBV5-1 and TRBJ1-4; the D is unclear. Trimming shortened V by 3 bases and J by 15 bases, and 27 bases separated the two germline ends. CDR3 length equals 16 residues. Germline V CDR1 and CDR2: SGHRS, YFSETQ. The CDR3 sequence is CASSWGGSDLMKGLFF. CDR3 nucleotides: TGCGCCAGCAGCTGGGGAGGAAGCGATCTTATGAAAGGGTTGTTTTTT.

This sequence joins TRBV28 and TRBJ1-2, with a tentative D call TRBD1 (5 bases). V shed 3 bases and J shed 8 bases, with 19 bases lying between them. This CDR3 is built from 15 residues. The germline V gene encodes CDR1 MDHEN and CDR2 SYDVKM. The CDR3 DNA follows: TGTGCCAGCAGTTTTGGGGATGACAGAATTGAGGGCTACACCTTC. This gives the protein CASSFGDDRIEGYTF.

CDR3 protein: CASSFGSRREETQYF. Here the CDR3 DNA reads TGTGCCAGCAGTTTTGGGTCCCGGCGGGAAGAGACCCAGTACTTC. The V call is TRBV28, the J call TRBJ2-5; D is possibly TRBD2 (5 bases). The CDR3 contains 15 residues. Germline V gene sequence: CDR1 MDHEN, CDR2 SYDVKM. Trimming removed 3 bases from V and 3 bases from J, with 14 bases in between. Supplemented by reference TRBV28 and TRBJ2-5, the full variable domain reads DVKVTQSSRYLVKRTGEKVFLECVQDMDHENMFWYRQDPGLGLRLIYFSYDVKMKEKGDIPEGYSVSREKKERFSLILESASTNQTSMYLCASSFGSRREETQYFGPGTRLLVL.

The rearrangement uses TRBV6-1 and TRBJ1-4; TRBD1 might be the D (5 bases). The CDR3 has 15 amino acids. Germline-derived CDR1 and CDR2 are MNHNS and SASEGT. V gave up 4 bases and J gave up 8 bases, with 17 bases separating them. CDR3 sequence: CASSGEGRREEKLFF. The CDR3 region has the DNA TGTGCCAGCAGTGGGGAGGGGAGGCGAGAGGAAAAACTGTTTTTT.

The J gene is TRBJ1-4, the V gene TRBV2, with TRBD1 matching over 10 bases. This CDR3 region has 14 residues. Germline V lookup: CDR1 SNHLY, CDR2 FYNNEI. The V and J ends lost 6 bases and 6 bases, in that order; junction bases with no gene match: 4. CDR3 in DNA: TGTGCCAGCAGGACCGGGACAGGGGATGAAAAACTGTTTTTT. Protein: CASRTGTGDEKLFF.

The chain employs TRBV7-6 and TRBJ2-5; 7 nucleotides agree with TRBD1. Germline V gene lookup returns CDR1 SGHVS and CDR2 FNYEAQ. The CDR3 has 18 residues. The ends lost 1 base at V and 2 bases at J; junction bases unmatched: 13. The CDR3 DNA is TGTGCCAGCAGCTTAGGACCTTCGGGGACAGTAAGGCAAGAGACCCAGTACTTC. This codes for CASSLGPSGTVRQETQYF.

The chain recombines TRBV7-2 with TRBJ2-6; tentatively, D is TRBD1 (5 bases). There are 16 residues in the CDR3. The V gene's germline CDR1 is SGHTA and CDR2 FQGNSA. V was clipped by 1 base and J by 2 bases, with 9 bases between them. The DNA of the CDR3 is TGTGCCAGCAGCTTAGAAGCAGGGACTGGGGCCAACGTCCTGACTTTC. This translates into CASSLEAGTGANVLTF.

In DNA form, the CDR3 reads TGTGCCAGCAGTTTGTACTGGACTAGCGGGACCTACAATGAGCAGTTCTTC. This codes for CASSLYWTSGTYNEQFF. The V and J genes are TRBV27 and TRBJ2-1; 12 nucleotides line up with TRBD2. Germline V gene data show CDR1 as MNHEY and CDR2 as SMNVEV (reference sequence). The junction had 5 bases not matched to a gene; V was cut back by 3 bases and J by 2 bases. CDR3 length: 17 amino acids.

This chain links TRBV6-5 with TRBJ2-1; the match to TRBD1 covers 8 bases. This CDR3 has 14 amino acids. Germline lookup yields CDR1 MNHEY and CDR2 SVGAGI. J gave up 5 bases and V 6 bases, and 6 bases lay outside the gene matches. The DNA of the CDR3 is TGTGCCAGCAGCCTGGACAGGGCCCACAATGAGCAGTTCTTC. Translated, it gives CASSLDRAHNEQFF.

The chain combines TRBV5-3 with TRBJ2-1; D is undetermined. TRBV5-3 is marked as an open reading frame, function uncertain. The CDR3 extends over 15 amino acids. With 0 bases removed from V and 5 bases from J, the gap between germline ends came to 12 bases. The CDR3 reads CARSLGHAVHNEQFF. The CDR3 nucleotides read TGTGCCAGAAGCTTGGGTCACGCAGTACACAATGAGCAGTTCTTC.

The chain is built from TRBV4-1 and TRBJ1-6, with D tentatively TRBD1 (5 bases). Germline CDR1 is MGHRA and CDR2 is YSYEKL. V dropped 3 bases and J dropped 0 bases, with 15 bases sitting between them. This CDR3 has 18 amino acids. CDR3: CASSQEWTDSSYNSPLHF. Here the CDR3 DNA reads TGCGCCAGCAGCCAGGAATGGACCGACAGCTCCTATAATTCACCCCTCCACTTT.

CDR3 nucleotides: TGTGCCAGCCAAACAGGCTCTGGGGCCAACGTCCTGACTTTC. Amino acids: CASQTGSGANVLTF. The V and J genes are TRBV6-1 and TRBJ2-6; weak D call: TRBD1 (5 bases). Trimming took off 8 bases at V and 0 bases at J, with 8 bases between the two ends. The CDR3 has 14 amino acids. Germline CDR1 MNHNS, CDR2 SASEGT.

This chain links TRBV6-5 with TRBJ2-2; 8 bases align to TRBD1. Unmatched junction bases numbered 5, after V lost 7 bases and J lost 4 bases. This CDR3 has 14 amino acids. Germline V gives CDR1 MNHEY, CDR2 SVGAGI. This chain's CDR3 is CASTSGGFTGELFF. In nucleotides, the CDR3 is TGTGCCAGCACGTCAGGGGGCTTCACCGGGGAGCTGTTTTTT.

The V gene is TRBV7-9, the J gene TRBJ1-1, with D unresolved. Germline V gives CDR1 SEHNR, CDR2 FQNEAQ (reference sequence). The CDR3 loop spans 17 amino acids. Trimming left V 2 bases short and J 1 base short, with 17 bases between. The CDR3 loop reads CASSLSSGVWRNTEAFF. The CDR3, as DNA: TGTGCCAGCAGCTTATCAAGCGGGGTCTGGAGGAACACTGAAGCTTTCTTT.

The J gene is TRBJ2-5, the V gene TRBV2; D is possibly TRBD1 (5 bases). Trimming took 3 bases from V and 3 from J, leaving 23 bases between them. This CDR3 is 18 amino acids long. In germline, CDR1 is SNHLY, CDR2 FYNNEI. In nucleotides, the CDR3 is TGTGCCAGCAGTGAGAAGATTAATGAACTGGGGCGAGAAGAGACCCAGTACTTC. This codes for CASSEKINELGREETQYF.

This rearrangement joins TRBV6-1 to TRBJ2-7, with 8 positions matching TRBD1. J gave up 3 bases and V 1 base, and 2 bases lay outside the gene matches. The CDR3 spans 14 residues. Germline V gene data show CDR1 as MNHNS and CDR2 as SASEGT. The CDR3 sequence: CASSEVGQDYEQYF. The CDR3 DNA sequence: TGTGCCAGCAGTGAAGTGGGACAGGACTACGAGCAGTACTTC.

The chain is built from TRBV7-6 and TRBJ2-2, with 9 bases lining up with TRBD1. This CDR3 is built from 17 residues. Germline trimming cut 1 base from V and 4 bases from J; bases unmatched to any gene: 7. Germline values: CDR1 SGHVS, CDR2 FNYEAQ. The CDR3 reads CASSLVSGQGSTGELFF. The CDR3 nucleotides are TGTGCCAGCAGCTTAGTGTCAGGACAGGGGTCCACCGGGGAGCTGTTTTTT.

The rearrangement joins TRBV4-2 to TRBJ2-2, with TRBD2 identical over 9 bases. In germline, CDR1 is LGHNA, CDR2 YNFKEQ. The CDR3 totals 18 residues. Trimming at V came to 0 bases and at J to 4 bases, leaving 9 bases not matched to a gene. CDR3 in amino acids: CASSQEVQASGTTGELFF. CDR3 DNA: TGTGCCAGCAGCCAAGAGGTTCAGGCTAGCGGGACCACCGGGGAGCTGTTTTTT.

The J gene is TRBJ1-1, the V gene TRBV5-1, with D hard to call. This CDR3 has 16 amino acids. Trimming pared 0 bases from V and 4 bases from J, leaving 16 bases between. Germline CDR1 and CDR2: SGHRS and YFSETQ. For the CDR3, the DNA is TGCGCCAGCAGCTTGGGGGAGAACGGGAGGAGCACTGAAGCTTTCTTT. This gives the protein CASSLGENGRSTEAFF. Full variable domain (rest looked up from reference TRBV5-1 and TRBJ1-1): KAGVTQTPRYLIKTRGQQVTLSCSPISGHRSVSWYQQTPGQGLQFLFEYFSETQRNKGNFPGRFSGRQFSNSRSEMNVSTLELGDSALYLCASSLGENGRSTEAFFGQGTRLTVV.

This chain connects TRBV18 to TRBJ1-1, with a tentative D call TRBD1 (6 bases). The germline V and J ends were trimmed by 3 bases and 8 bases, with 16 bases remaining between them. CDR1 KGHSH and CDR2 LQKENI come from the germline V gene. This CDR3 is built from 14 residues. The CDR3 region has the DNA TGTGCCAGCTCACCCATACCAGGGGTTTTGGAAGCTTTCTTT. It translates to CASSPIPGVLEAFF. The full variable domain, completed using reference TRBV18 and TRBJ1-1, is NAGVMQNPRHLVRRRGQEARLRCSPMKGHSHVYWYRQLPEEGLKFMVYLQKENIIDESGMPKERFSAEFPKEGPSILRIQQVVRGDSAAYFCASSPIPGVLEAFFGQGTRLTVV.

The chain links TRBV19 to TRBJ2-3; TRBD1 might be the D (6 bases). The CDR3 spans 15 residues. Germline lookup yields CDR1 LNHDA and CDR2 SQIVND (reference sequence). Between the trimmed V and J ends, which lost 5 bases and 4 bases, there was a span of 16 bases. CDR3 sequence (DNA): TGTGCCAGTAGTCTCCAGGGGCGGGTGGCAGATACGCAGTATTTT. Translating it yields CASSLQGRVADTQYF.

The rearrangement joins TRBV27 to TRBJ2-7, with D perhaps TRBD1 (5 bases). Germline V lookup: CDR1 MNHEY, CDR2 SMNVEV (reference sequence). V shed 5 bases and J shed 5 bases, with 10 bases lying between them. The CDR3 loop spans 12 amino acids. CDR3 sequence: CASSQGGHEQYF. In nucleotides, the CDR3 is TGTGCCAGCAGTCAGGGTGGCCACGAGCAGTACTTC.